This is a list of T cell receptor beta chains from one sample in a study of blood T cell repertoires in COVID-19. Sequenced by immunoSEQ multiplex PCR; TCRdb stores in-frame clones only, minus some. The top ten hold more than 7.5% of the sample, which has approximately 150,000 clones, around 76% seen once. The sequenced sample consisted of peripheral blood. All receptors come from a woman between 65 and 79 years old with acute or convalescent COVID-19. Each CDR3 is given with its conserved first and last residue. The D gene is left open where the match is weak. For some rows the clone size is stated as once, few or many, or as a class when expanded; others skip it.

>TRBV28|TRBJ2-7|NA|NA
TGTGCCAGCAGTTTATTGACTTCAGGGTTCGAGCAGTACTTC
CASSLLTSGFEQYF
>TRBV19|TRBJ2-1|NA|NA
TGTGCCAGTAGGCAGACCAGGGATTCCTACAATGAGCAGTTCTTC
CASRQTRDSYNEQFF
>TRBV6-2/TRBV6-3|TRBJ1-4|NA|NA
TGTGCCAGCAGTTACGGACAGCGGAAACTGTTTTTT
CASSYGQRKLFF
>TRBV6-5|TRBJ1-1|NA|few
TGTGCCAGCAGTTACTTTTCTATGTTCGGGTACACTGAAGCTTTCTTT
CASSYFSMFGYTEAFF
>TRBV6-5|TRBJ1-2|TRBD1|NA
TGTGCCAGCAGCCTATCTAGGACAGGTGGATATGGCTACACCTTC
CASSLSRTGGYGYTF
>TRBV4-1|TRBJ1-4|NA|few
TGCGCCAGCAGCCGAGCAACTAATGAAAAACTGTTTTTT
CASSRATNEKLFF
>TRBV4-1|TRBJ2-1|TRBD2|NA
TGCCCCAGCAGACCGGGGGGGGTGAACTACAATGAGCAGTTCTTC
CPSRPGGVNYNEQFF
>TRBV18|TRBJ1-4|TRBD1|NA
TGTGCCAGCTCCCCAAAGACAGGGGGCGATGAAAAACTGTTTTTT
CASSPKTGGDEKLFF
>TRBV19|TRBJ2-3|NA|NA
TGTGCCAGTAGTGCCCTGGGAGTTAGCACAGATACGCAGTATTTT
CASSALGVSTDTQYF
>TRBV6-1|TRBJ2-3|TRBD2|few
TGTGCCAGCAGTGCTTCCATACTAGCGGGAGGGACAGATACGCAGTATTTT
CASSASILAGGTDTQYF
>TRBV30|TRBJ1-3|TRBD1|NA
TGTGCCTGGAGCGGGGACAGTTGGTACAGTCTCGGAAACACCATATATTTT
CAWSGDSWYSLGNTIYF
>TRBV4-1|TRBJ2-7|TRBD2|NA
TGCGCCAGCAGCCAACTGGGGACTAGCGGGCCCTACGAGCAGTACTTC
CASSQLGTSGPYEQYF
>TRBV30|TRBJ1-1|NA|NA
TGTGCCTGGAGTGCAAGGGGTGGCAGAACTGAAGCTTTCTTT
CAWSARGGRTEAFF
>TRBV28|TRBJ1-5|TRBD1|NA
TGTGCCAGCAGTTTACCCGGGACAGGATCGGGGCCAAATCAGCCCCAGCATTTT
CASSLPGTGSGPNQPQHF
>TRBV5-1|TRBJ2-5|TRBD2|NA
TGCGCCAGCCAGAGGGCTAGCGGGGGCCAAGAGACCCAGTACTTC
CASQRASGGQETQYF
>TRBV9|TRBJ2-5|NA|NA
TGTGCCAGCAGCCCCGGGACAAACCAAGAGACCCAGTACTTC
CASSPGTNQETQYF
>TRBV19|TRBJ1-1|NA|NA
TGTGCCAGTAGTACGACAGTGAACACTGAAGCTTTCTTT
CASSTTVNTEAFF
>TRBV6-2/TRBV6-3|TRBJ2-7|NA|NA
TGTGCCAGCAGTTACGAGATCTACGAGCAGTACTTC
CASSYEIYEQYF
>TRBV6-5|TRBJ1-3|NA|once
TGTGCCAGCAAAGGGGGAACTGGAAACACCATATATTTT
CASKGGTGNTIYF
>TRBV3-1/TRBV3-2|TRBJ2-7|NA|once
TGTGCCAGCAGCCAACTGGGCACCCCCTACGAGCAGTACTTC
CASSQLGTPYEQYF
>TRBV2|TRBJ1-5|NA|NA
TGTGCCAGCAGTGAATCGTATAGTGGCAATCAGCCCCAGCATTTT
CASSESYSGNQPQHF
>TRBV19|TRBJ2-5|TRBD2|NA
TGTGCCAGTAGTATCGGAAATAGCGGGAGGGTAGAGACCCAGTACTTC
CASSIGNSGRVETQYF
>TRBV7-2|TRBJ2-7|NA|once
TGTGCCAGCAGCCCTGGGGGGGCCGCCTACGAGCAGTACTTC
CASSPGGAAYEQYF
>TRBV28|TRBJ2-3|TRBD1|NA
TGTGCCAGCAGTTCTATCAAAAACAGGGGGCGTCTAGATACGCAGTATTTT
CASSSIKNRGRLDTQYF
>TRBV6-1|TRBJ1-6|TRBD1|NA
TGTGCCAGCAGTGAAAACAGGGGAGAATGGTTCTATAATTCACCCCTCCACTTT
CASSENRGEWFYNSPLHF
>TRBV28|TRBJ2-7|NA|NA
TGTGCCAGCTTCAGAACCAGCTCCTACGAGCAGTACTTC
CASFRTSSYEQYF
>TRBV19|TRBJ1-1|NA|few
TGTGCCACCTCAACTCAGGGGAACACTGAAGCTTTCTTT
CATSTQGNTEAFF
>TRBV4-3|TRBJ2-2|NA|NA
TGCGCCAGCAGCCAAGAATTCATGACTCCCAGGGGACCGAACACCGGGGAGCTGTTTTTT
CASSQEFMTPRGPNTGELFF
>TRBV10-3|TRBJ1-3|NA|NA
TGTGCCATCAGTGAGTCAGGCAGGGGTTCAGGAAACACCATATATTTT
CAISESGRGSGNTIYF
>TRBV7-2|TRBJ1-6|NA|NA
TGTGCCAGCAGCTTCCCAGGGGACAATTCACCCCTCCACTTT
CASSFPGDNSPLHF
>TRBV30|TRBJ1-1|NA|NA
TGTGCCTGGAGTAGACAGGTTGGTTCGAGCACTGAAGCTTTCTTT
CAWSRQVGSSTEAFF
>TRBV7-7|TRBJ2-1|TRBD2|NA
TGTGCTAGCAGCTTAGATGCGGGGGTAAGAAATGAGCAGTTCTTC
CASSLDAGVRNEQFF
>TRBV5-4|TRBJ2-5|TRBD1|NA
TGTGCCAGCAGCTTGGAGGATAAGGGGACAGGGGGAGGAGGAGAGACCCAGTACTTC
CASSLEDKGTGGGGETQYF
>TRBV5-6|TRBJ1-1|TRBD1|NA
TGTGCCAGCAGCTTCTGGGACAGTCTCCTCATGAACACTGAAGCTTTCTTT
CASSFWDSLLMNTEAFF
>TRBV13|TRBJ1-6|NA|NA
TGTGCCAGCAGCCCAAGACAGGATTTTAATTCACCCCTCCACTTT
CASSPRQDFNSPLHF
>TRBV7-6|TRBJ1-4|TRBD1|once
TGTGCCAGCAGCTTAGCTCAGGGGGGCCGTGAAAAACTGTTTTTT
CASSLAQGGREKLFF
>TRBV7-9|TRBJ1-3|TRBD1|NA
TGTGCCAGGGACAGGGGCTCTGGAAACACCATATATTTT
CARDRGSGNTIYF
>TRBV7-2|TRBJ2-1|NA|NA
TGTGCCAGCAGCACGCCGGGGGGCTTCAATGAGCAGTTCTTC
CASSTPGGFNEQFF
>TRBV19|TRBJ1-4|TRBD1|NA
TGTGCCAGTAGTATCGGAGAAGGACAGGGGGAGGAAAAACTGTTTTTT
CASSIGEGQGEEKLFF
>TRBV2|TRBJ2-7|TRBD1|medium-sized
TGTGCCAGCAGTGGGGGGACAGGGGGACCTACCTTCTCCTACGAGCAGTACTTC
CASSGGTGGPTFSYEQYF
>TRBV7-3|TRBJ2-1|TRBD2|NA
TGTGCCAGCAGCCTAAGAGCGGGGACGTACAATGAGCAGTTCTTC
CASSLRAGTYNEQFF
>TRBV12-3/TRBV12-4|TRBJ1-6|NA|NA
TGTGCCAGCAGTTCAAATAATTCACCCCTCCACTTT
CASSSNNSPLHF
>TRBV14|TRBJ1-1|NA|NA
TGTGCCAGCAGTAACAGGGTTTTTGGCACTGAAGCTTTCTTT
CASSNRVFGTEAFF
>TRBV30|TRBJ2-3|NA|NA
TGTGCCTGGGGGGCTAGTTCGGATACGCAGTATTTT
CAWGASSDTQYF
>TRBV6-2/TRBV6-3|TRBJ2-7|NA|NA
TGTGCCAGCAGTTACCCCCCCCAAGAGCAGTACTTC
CASSYPPQEQYF
>TRBV3-1/TRBV3-2|TRBJ1-6|NA|NA
TGTGCCAGCAGCCAAGTTATTACAGCAAATTCACCCCTCCACTTT
CASSQVITANSPLHF
>TRBV6-5|TRBJ1-6|NA|NA
TGTGCCAGCAGTCCATCCAGCTCCTATAATTCACCCCTCCACTTT
CASSPSSSYNSPLHF
>TRBV28|TRBJ1-1|TRBD1|NA
TGTGCCAGCAGTTCCCTGACGACAGGGGTGGGAGCTTTCTTT
CASSSLTTGVGAFF
>TRBV12-2|TRBJ1-1|NA|NA
TGTGCAACCACAAACCAGGCACAGGGAACAAACACTGAAGCTTTCTTT
CATTNQAQGTNTEAFF
>TRBV28|TRBJ2-1|TRBD2|NA
TGTGCCAGTGGGACTAGTAGGTGGCCACTGCAGTTCTTC
CASGTSRWPLQFF
>TRBV25-1|TRBJ2-3|NA|NA
TGTGCCAGCAGTGAACAGGATACGCAGTATTTT
CASSEQDTQYF
>TRBV5-1|TRBJ2-2|TRBD1|NA
TGCGCCAGCAGCTCCGGGACAGTGAACACCGGGGAGCTGTTTTTT
CASSSGTVNTGELFF